A single sample is the source of the 16 T cell receptor beta chains below, sequenced in a study of regulatory T cells in long-lasting Graves disease. Time point of the sample: newly diagnosed GD, antithyroid drugs for less than 3 months. PBMC RNA was the source of the TCR library. Arm-PCR of CDR3 regions and iRepertoire HTBI primers were the basis on which TCR beta libraries were built. TCRdb ran MiXCR on the multiplex PCR reads and lists one entry per CDR3 protein. The sample carries almost 450,000 distinct CDR3 sequences, 15% to 20% recorded once. These same records also appear under a second study, on T cells in Graves' hyperthyroidism and ophthalmopathy.

The starting material was peripheral blood mononuclear cells (PBMCs), obtained at new diagnosis, from a patient treated with antithyroid drugs. The source is a woman aged 25 to 39 with Graves disease.

In this sample, this clonotype turned up many times. The chain combines TRBV14 with TRBJ2-3; either TRBD1 or TRBD2 may fit D (6 bases each). This CDR3 spans 13 amino acids. Trimming cost V 4 bases and J 4 bases, with 9 bases left between them. Per germline, CDR1 SGHDN and CDR2 FVKESK. The chain's CDR3 is CASSRGAPDTQYF. CDR3 sequence (DNA): TGTGCCAGCAGCCGGGGGGCACCAGATACGCAGTATTTT.

The sample holds many counts of this clonotype. The rearrangement links TRBV20-1 to TRBJ2-3, with TRBD2 matching 8 bases. The CDR3 totals 17 residues. Germline V lookup: CDR1 DFQATT, CDR2 SNEGSKA (reference sequence). V was pared by 1 base and J by 3 bases, with 12 bases of the junction left unmatched. The CDR3: CSARGYGRARGTDTQYF. The DNA for the CDR3 is TGCAGTGCTAGAGGTTACGGGAGGGCCCGAGGTACAGATACGCAGTATTTT.

The chain carries TRBV20-1 and TRBJ2-5; TRBD2 aligns across 7 bases. The CDR3 has 15 residues. Per germline, CDR1 DFQATT and CDR2 SNEGSKA (reference sequence). The V and J ends lost 6 bases and 5 bases, in that order; junction bases with no gene match: 15. The chain's CDR3 is CSAISQSGKGETQYF. The DNA for the CDR3 is TGCAGTGCCATCTCTCAGAGCGGGAAGGGGGAGACCCAGTACTTC.

This clonotype was recorded many times. V and J are TRBV20-1 and TRBJ2-5; D ambiguous. V was clipped by 3 bases and J by 5 bases, with 10 bases between them. The germline V gene encodes CDR1 DFQATT and CDR2 SNEGSKA (reference sequence). The CDR3 is 12 residues long. CDR3 DNA: TGCAGTGCTAGGGAGTACGGGGAGACCCAGTACTTC. As protein: CSAREYGETQYF.

This clonotype occurred many times. The chain carries TRBV27 and TRBJ2-2; maybe TRBD2 (5 bases). Per the germline V gene, CDR1 is MNHEY and CDR2 is SMNVEV (reference sequence). The CDR3 runs to 17 residues. Deletions cut 6 bases from V and 5 bases from J, with 22 bases between. DNA of the CDR3: TGTGCCAGCAGCAGACCCCTGGCGGGCCCCGAGACCGGGGAGCTGTTTTTT. It translates to CASSRPLAGPETGELFF.

This clonotype was counted at least ten times. The chain links TRBV20-1 to TRBJ2-7; maybe TRBD2 (6 bases). Germline V lookup: CDR1 DFQATT, CDR2 SNEGSKA (reference sequence). The V end lost 0 bases, the J end lost 6 bases, and 15 bases lay between the germline ends. The length of the CDR3 is 14 residues. The DNA for the CDR3 is TGCAGTGCTAGAGAGGTAGCGGAGGTCGGCGAGCAGTACTTC. Residues: CSAREVAEVGEQYF.

The V and J genes are TRBV29-1 and TRBJ2-2; TRBD1 agrees at 9 bases. The trim removed 3 bases at V and 7 bases at J, leaving 6 bases unmatched. The germline V gene has CDR1 SQVTM and CDR2 ANQGSEA. This CDR3 is 14 amino acids long. Written as DNA, the CDR3 is TGCAGCGTTGAGAACAGGGGGCGCGACGGGGAGCTGTTTTTT. This translates into CSVENRGRDGELFF.

This clonotype has ten or more counts. V gene TRBV2 combines with J gene TRBJ1-3; D call uncertain. In germline, CDR1 is SNHLY, CDR2 FYNNEI. V shed 7 bases and J shed 0 bases, with 10 bases lying between them. The CDR3 loop spans 14 amino acids. The CDR3 DNA reads as TGTGCCAGCACACCTATAAGCTCTGGAAACACCATATATTTT. Translating gives CASTPISSGNTIYF.

This clonotype showed up many times. The chain is built from TRBV7-2 and TRBJ2-5; 12 bases align to TRBD2. Germline V gene lookup returns CDR1 SGHTA and CDR2 FQGNSA. Germline trimming cut 0 bases from V and 4 bases from J; bases unmatched to any gene: 12. This CDR3 spans 19 amino acids. The DNA of the CDR3 is TGTGCCAGCAGCTTAGCGGGACTAGCGGGTGGAGAAAAGCGAGAGACCCAGTACTTC. This codes for CASSLAGLAGGEKRETQYF.

This clonotype showed up just a few times. V is TRBV24-1 and J is TRBJ2-5; D uncertain. Deletions cut 3 bases from V and 9 bases from J, with 13 bases between. Germline CDR1 KGHDR, CDR2 SFDVKD. CDR3 size: 13 residues. Here the CDR3 reads CATSDAAERAQYF. In DNA, the CDR3 is TGTGCCACCAGTGATGCGGCCGAAAGAGCCCAGTACTTC.

This clonotype was seen repeatedly, ten times or more. The chain couples TRBV27 to TRBJ2-3; D is ambiguous. The length of the CDR3 is 12 residues. Germline CDR1 and CDR2: MNHEY and SMNVEV (reference sequence). Trimming shortened V by 8 bases and J by 2 bases, and 8 bases separated the two germline ends. This CDR3 reads CASQTDTDTQYF. The DNA of the CDR3 is TGTGCCAGCCAAACTGACACAGATACGCAGTATTTT.

There are many counts of this clonotype. The genes are TRBV6-5 and TRBJ2-6, with 12 bases matching TRBD2. J lost 2 bases, V lost 0 bases, and 2 bases had no gene match. Per the germline V gene, CDR1 is MNHEY and CDR2 is SVGAGI. This CDR3 has 18 amino acids. The CDR3 loop reads CASSYSLAGGTGANVLTF. The CDR3 nucleotides are TGTGCCAGCAGTTACTCGCTAGCGGGAGGGACTGGGGCCAACGTCCTGACTTTC.

On this clonotype itself: Here the CDR3 omits its conserved ending phenylalanine or tryptophan, so a read error is the likely source. This chain joins TRBV2 and TRBJ2-1, with unresolved D. There are 14 residues in the CDR3. CDR1 and CDR2 (germline): SNHLY, FYNNEI. V was pared by 2 bases and J by 7 bases, with 12 bases between. The CDR3, as DNA: TGTGCCAGCAGTGAATCCGGACGTACAAATGAGCAGTTCCTC. Translated, it gives CASSESGRTNEQFL.

This clonotype was seen ten or more times. CDR3 DNA sequence: TGTGCCAGCAGGCAGGGGGTCTCCTACGAGCAGTACTTC. It codes for CASRQGVSYEQYF. The genes are TRBV3-1 and TRBJ2-7, with TRBD1 matching 7 bases. Germline CDR1 is LGHDT and CDR2 is YNNKEL (reference sequence). The CDR3 totals 13 residues. V lost 6 bases and J lost 0; bases outside the gene matches: 2.

This clonotype occurred many times. The genes are TRBV28 and TRBJ1-1, with a weak D call TRBD1 (6 bases). The germline CDR1 and CDR2 sequences are MDHEN and SYDVKM. This CDR3 contains 11 residues. The V end lost 7 bases, the J end lost 11 bases, and 14 bases lay between the germline ends. The CDR3 DNA sequence: TGTGCCAGCACCGCCGGGACACCCGCTTTCTTT. As protein: CASTAGTPAFF.

As to this clonotype: A far larger clone is one base from this, pointing to a likely read error. The chain links TRBV7-2 to TRBJ2-7; possible D gene TRBD2, 6 bases. The V end was cut by 0 bases, the J end by 5 bases, with 11 bases between. The CDR3 runs to 14 residues. CDR1 is SGHTA, CDR2 FQGNSA, per germline. The CDR3: CASSLAGGVDEQYF. In DNA, the CDR3 is TGTGCCAGCAGCTTAGCTGGCGGGGTCGACGAGCAGTACTTC.